This T cell receptor beta chain came from a study of blood T cell repertoires in COVID-19. For the study at large: T cells, B-cell-depleted T cells, or PBMCs supplied cDNA or gDNA.

Original processing notes: Reference gene primer amplification gave nucleated cell count estimates. The repertoire was sequenced with immunoSEQ multiplex PCR; TCRdb's copy has only in-frame clones and lacks some. V and J calls plus clone size are reproduced from that table; the DNA served to infer D and trimming. The sample has about 140,000 clones, 85% to 90% seen once; the top ten hold approximately 2.8%. The CDR3 has 13 residues. CDR1 SGHRS and CDR2 YFSETQ come from the germline V gene. The V and J ends lost 4 bases and 6 bases respectively, with 12 bases between them. This clone was counted once. The sample taken for sequencing was peripheral blood. The chain joins TRBV5-1 to TRBJ2-3; maybe TRBD2 (6 bases). The clonotype comes from a woman aged 55 to 70 with active COVID-19. CDR3 sequence (DNA): TGCGCCAGCAGCCGGGACTGGGCGGATACGCAGTATTTT. Translated: CASSRDWADTQYF. The whole variable domain, remainder taken from reference TRBV5-1 and TRBJ2-3, is KAGVTQTPRYLIKTRGQQVTLSCSPISGHRSVSWYQQTPGQGLQFLFEYFSETQRNKGNFPGRFSGRQFSNSRSEMNVSTLELGDSALYLCASSRDWADTQYFGPGTRLTVL.